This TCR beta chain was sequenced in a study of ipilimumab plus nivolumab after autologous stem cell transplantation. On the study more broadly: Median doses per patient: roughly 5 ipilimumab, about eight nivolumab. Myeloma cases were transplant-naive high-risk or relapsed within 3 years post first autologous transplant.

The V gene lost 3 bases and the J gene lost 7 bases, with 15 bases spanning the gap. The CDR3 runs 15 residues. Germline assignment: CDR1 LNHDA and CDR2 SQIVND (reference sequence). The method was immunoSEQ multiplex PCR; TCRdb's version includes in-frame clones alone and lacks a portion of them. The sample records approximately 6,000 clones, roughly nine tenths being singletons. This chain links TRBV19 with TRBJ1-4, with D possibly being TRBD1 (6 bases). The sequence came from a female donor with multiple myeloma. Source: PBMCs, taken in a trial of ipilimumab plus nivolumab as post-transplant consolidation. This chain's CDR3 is CASSMSTGWGEKLFF. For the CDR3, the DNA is TGTGCCAGTAGTATGTCGACAGGCTGGGGTGAAAAACTGTTTTTT.